This T cell receptor (beta chain) emerged from a study of a mutant IDH1 vaccine in newly diagnosed glioma. About the research overall: There were 62.5% males and around 40% females among treated patients, whose mean age was 40.4 years.

Trimming left V 3 bases short and J 6 bases short, with 10 bases between. This CDR3 is built from 12 residues. The germline CDR1 and CDR2 sequences are SGHNT and YYREEE (reference sequence). As regards this clone: Antigen: not known.

Whole-study results and caveats: Among patients, roughly 93% showed immune responses induced by the vaccine. Pseudoprogression showed no apparent link to changes in top peripheral T cell clonotypes.

The method was immunoSEQ multiplex PCR; TCRdb's version includes in-frame clones alone and lacks a portion of them. Of tens of thousands of clones in the sample, more than 70% were seen once. The time point denotes: baseline, week 1 (first vaccination visit). Treatment noted: pre-vaccination baseline after standard-of-care therapy. The donors' diagnosis was new WHO grade 3 or 4 astrocytoma that was IDH1-mutant and ATRX-lost. The chain uses TRBV5-4 and TRBJ2-7; D may correspond to TRBD1 or TRBD2 (5 bases each). The sequences come from peripheral blood mononuclear cells (PBMCs), collected from a glioma patient treated with radiotherapy, temozolomide or both. This clonotype originated in a man in his forties or fifties with glioma. Some clones in this sample may be carry-over from other donors' samples. Here the CDR3 reads CASSSQGREQYF. As DNA, the CDR3 is TGTGCCAGCAGCTCCCAGGGACGCGAGCAGTACTTC.